A single sample is the source of the 2 T cell receptor beta chains below, sequenced in a study of blood T cell repertoires in COVID-19. TCRdb's copy holds only in-frame clones and misses some; the assay was immunoSEQ multiplex PCR. The sample yields under 450,000 clones, approximately 90% seen once. The specimen was peripheral blood. These receptors were taken from a woman aged 45-65 years with COVID-19, enrolled during active disease.

This chain connects TRBV19 to TRBJ1-1; a weak D match, TRBD1 (6 bases). Germline V gene data show CDR1 as LNHDA and CDR2 as SQIVND (reference sequence). V dropped 3 bases and J dropped 2 bases, with 13 bases sitting between them. The CDR3 runs to 15 residues. CDR3 protein: CASSMKGGPNTEAFF. CDR3 DNA sequence: TGTGCCAGTAGTATGAAGGGGGGGCCTAACACTGAAGCTTTCTTT.

CDR3 loop: CASSARSRGLGEQYF. CDR3 DNA sequence: TGTGCCAGCAGTGCTAGGAGCAGGGGGCTTGGCGAGCAGTACTTC. The chain uses TRBV6-6 and TRBJ2-7; the match to TRBD1 covers 8 bases. Per germline, CDR1 MNHNY and CDR2 SVGAGI (reference sequence). CDR3 length equals 15 residues. Trimming removed 5 bases from V and 6 bases from J; junction bases left unmatched: 12.